These 8 T cell receptor beta chains originate from one sample sequenced in a study of T cell repertoires in cytomegalovirus infection. TCRdb reprocessed the reads with MiXCR, giving one entry per CDR3 protein. This sample yields about 240,000 distinct CDR3 sequences, of which under 8.5% are seen a single time; about 6.3% belongs to the top ten. Input material: PBMCs. The receptors were sampled from a human donor in good health (CMV status not recorded). Some clones in this sample may be carry-over from other donors' samples.

This clonotype was detected many times. This rearrangement joins TRBV7-2 to TRBJ1-2; TRBD1 is a possible D gene (6 bases). Germline lookup yields CDR1 SGHTA and CDR2 FQGNSA. CDR3 size: 13 residues. Trimming removed 5 bases from V and 8 bases from J, with 15 bases in between. CDR3 sequence reads: CASSHTGSRGYTF. In DNA, the CDR3 is TGTGCCAGCAGCCACACAGGGTCGCGGGGCTACACCTTC.

At least ten counts were recorded for this clonotype. The chain combines TRBV6-1 with TRBJ2-5; TRBD1 matches at 8 bases. The CDR3 is 15 residues long. V lost 6 bases and J lost 5; bases outside the gene matches: 11. CDR1 and CDR2 (germline): MNHNS, SASEGT. The CDR3 sequence is CASSPRTGMRETQYF. The CDR3 DNA sequence: TGTGCCAGCAGCCCCAGGACAGGGATGAGGGAGACCCAGTACTTC.

This clonotype showed up many times. The chain is built from TRBV7-6 and TRBJ2-3; TRBD2 matches 10 bases. Germline-derived CDR1 and CDR2 are SGHVS and FNYEAQ. The CDR3 spans 16 residues. Trimming removed 2 bases from V and 1 base from J; junction bases left unmatched: 3. CDR3 sequence: CASSLSTSGGTDTQYF. CDR3 coding DNA: TGTGCCAGCAGCTTATCCACTAGCGGGGGCACAGATACGCAGTATTTT.

This clonotype was seen ten or more times. The V gene is TRBV28, the J gene TRBJ1-5; the match to TRBD1 covers 8 bases. J gave up 0 bases and V 8 bases, and 6 bases lay outside the gene matches. Germline assignment: CDR1 MDHEN and CDR2 SYDVKM. This CDR3 region has 15 residues. The CDR3 is CASGTDRDSNQPQHF. DNA of the CDR3: TGTGCCAGCGGGACGGACAGGGATAGCAATCAGCCCCAGCATTTT.

This clonotype was observed many times. This chain uses TRBV7-2 with TRBJ1-6; D is undetermined. Trimming removed 3 bases at V and 9 bases at J, with 15 bases between. This CDR3 has 15 amino acids. Germline V gene sequence: CDR1 SGHTA, CDR2 FQGNSA. The CDR3 here is CASSLKTAGGSPLHF. CDR3 nucleotides: TGTGCCAGCAGCTTGAAAACAGCCGGAGGTTCACCCCTCCACTTT.

This clonotype occurred many times. This chain connects TRBV2 to TRBJ2-3; 10 bases are shared with TRBD2. The CDR3 covers 14 residues. Trimming removed 6 bases from V and 5 bases from J; junction bases left unmatched: 5. Per germline, CDR1 SNHLY and CDR2 FYNNEI. The DNA for the CDR3 is TGTGCCAGCAGGGACGCTAGCGGGGGAGATACGCAGTATTTT. Protein product: CASRDASGGDTQYF. Complete variable domain (other parts from reference TRBV2 and TRBJ2-3): EPEVTQTPSHQVTQMGQEVILRCVPISNHLYFYWYRQILGQKVEFLVSFYNNEISEKSEIFDDQFSVERPDGSNFTLKIRSTKLEDSAMYFCASRDASGGDTQYFGPGTRLTVL.

In this sample, this clonotype turned up many times. The rearrangement links TRBV19 to TRBJ2-3; weak D call: TRBD1 (6 bases). Germline loops: CDR1 LNHDA, CDR2 SQIVND (reference sequence). This CDR3 region has 14 residues. V was pared by 2 bases and J by 3 bases, with 9 bases between. The CDR3 is CASSITGTTDTQYF. For the CDR3, the DNA is TGTGCCAGTAGTATAACAGGGACGACAGATACGCAGTATTTT.

This clonotype came up many times. The chain is built from TRBV11-3 and TRBJ2-2, with 10 nucleotides matching TRBD2. The CDR3 loop spans 15 amino acids. J was trimmed by 2 bases and V by 5 bases; bases with no gene match: 2. Looked up from germline, CDR1 is SGHNT and CDR2 is YENEEA. The CDR3 sequence: CASSSGGVNTGELFF. The CDR3 DNA reads TGTGCCAGCAGCAGCGGGGGGGTTAACACCGGGGAGCTGTTTTTT.